This is a list of T cell receptor beta chains from one sample in a study of cytomegalovirus exposure and HLA in healthy donors. Assay used: immunoSEQ multiplex PCR; TCRdb lists only in-frame clones, some missing. The profile shows 160,000 or so clones, around four fifths of them singletons. Sequencing used PBMCs. These receptors originate from a woman between 18 and 29 years old in good health and CMV-seronegative. Both conserved end residues are part of each CDR3. The D gene is left open where the match is weak. Clone size appears in some rows only: once, few, many, or a class for an expanded clone.

j_gene: TRBJ2-7; abundance: NA; d_gene: NA; v_gene: TRBV6-6; CDR3aa: CASSYRGTEQYF; CDR3nt: TGTGCCAGCAGTTACCGGGGGACCGAGCAGTACTTC
j_gene: TRBJ1-2; abundance: NA; d_gene: NA; v_gene: TRBV14; CDR3aa: CASNRSANYGYTF; CDR3nt: TGTGCCAGCAACCGGTCCGCTAACTATGGCTACACCTTC
j_gene: TRBJ2-5; abundance: NA; d_gene: TRBD2; v_gene: TRBV27; CDR3aa: CASSPGTSGGGRTQYF; CDR3nt: TGTGCCAGCAGTCCGGGGACTAGCGGGGGTGGGCGGACCCAGTACTTC
j_gene: TRBJ1-2; abundance: few; d_gene: NA; v_gene: TRBV27; CDR3aa: CASSWGANYGYTF; CDR3nt: TGTGCCAGCAGTTGGGGAGCTAACTATGGCTACACCTTC
j_gene: TRBJ1-1; abundance: NA; d_gene: NA; v_gene: TRBV27; CDR3aa: CASSRVPGRNTEAFF; CDR3nt: TGTGCCAGCAGCCGAGTTCCAGGGAGGAATACTGAAGCTTTCTTT
j_gene: TRBJ1-1; abundance: NA; d_gene: NA; v_gene: TRBV29-1; CDR3aa: CSVYTGKNTEAFF; CDR3nt: TGCAGCGTGTATACAGGGAAGAACACTGAAGCTTTCTTT
j_gene: TRBJ1-1; abundance: NA; d_gene: NA; v_gene: TRBV25-1; CDR3aa: CASRETGMNTEAFF; CDR3nt: TGTGCCAGCAGGGAAACAGGGATGAACACTGAAGCTTTCTTT
j_gene: TRBJ1-2; abundance: NA; d_gene: NA; v_gene: TRBV27; CDR3aa: CASSLTGTNYGYTF; CDR3nt: TGTGCCAGCAGTTTAACGGGAACTAACTATGGCTACACCTTC
j_gene: TRBJ1-1; abundance: NA; d_gene: TRBD1; v_gene: TRBV9; CDR3aa: CASSVVLRNRGEAFF; CDR3nt: TGTGCCAGCAGCGTAGTTTTAAGGAACAGGGGTGAAGCTTTCTTT
j_gene: TRBJ2-7; abundance: NA; d_gene: NA; v_gene: TRBV28; CDR3aa: CASSPVVPLQYF; CDR3nt: TGTGCCAGCAGTCCGGTTGTCCCTCTGCAGTACTTC
j_gene: TRBJ2-4; abundance: NA; d_gene: NA; v_gene: TRBV5-5; CDR3aa: CASSVLARGAKNIQYF; CDR3nt: TGTGCCAGCAGCGTCTTAGCGCGGGGAGCCAAAAACATTCAGTACTTC
j_gene: TRBJ1-1; abundance: NA; d_gene: TRBD1; v_gene: TRBV6-1; CDR3aa: CASSPRQGWATEAFF; CDR3nt: TGTGCCAGCAGTCCCCGACAGGGTTGGGCCACTGAAGCTTTCTTT
j_gene: TRBJ2-3; abundance: NA; d_gene: TRBD2; v_gene: TRBV9; CDR3aa: CASSRGGLVYGTDTQYF; CDR3nt: TGTGCCAGCAGCCGGGGGGGTTTAGTTTATGGCACAGATACGCAGTATTTT
j_gene: TRBJ1-1; abundance: NA; d_gene: TRBD1; v_gene: TRBV27; CDR3aa: CASSPLDRGQRNTEAFF; CDR3nt: TGTGCCAGCAGCCCCCTCGACAGGGGGCAGCGGAACACTGAAGCTTTCTTT
j_gene: TRBJ2-1; abundance: NA; d_gene: NA; v_gene: TRBV10-3; CDR3aa: CAISAGDEQFF; CDR3nt: TGTGCCATCAGTGCCGGGGATGAGCAGTTCTTC
j_gene: TRBJ1-5; abundance: NA; d_gene: NA; v_gene: TRBV19; CDR3aa: CASSMYSKGAQHF; CDR3nt: TGTGCCAGTAGTATGTACAGTAAGGGGGCCCAGCATTTT